A selection of T cell receptor beta chains follows, all from one sample in a study of blood T cell repertoires in COVID-19. TCRdb keeps only in-frame clones here, not all; method: immunoSEQ multiplex PCR. The table includes around 100,000 clones, 70% to 90% detected once. The specimen was peripheral blood. These receptors were taken from a woman aged 60-75 years with acute or convalescent COVID-19. The CDR3 runs from the conserved cysteine through the conserved F or W. A D gene is named only where the DNA matches it firmly. Rows give clone size only sometimes, using once, few, many, or a class for an expanded clone.

V gene: TRBV6-5; clone size: NA; J gene: TRBJ1-5; D gene: NA; CDR3 protein: CASSGFGLGNQPQHF; CDR3 DNA: TGTGCCAGCAGCGGGTTTGGACTAGGCAATCAGCCCCAGCATTTT
V gene: TRBV9; clone size: NA; J gene: TRBJ1-4; D gene: NA; CDR3 protein: CASSPGAGLGKEKLFF; CDR3 DNA: TGTGCCAGCAGCCCAGGGGCAGGTCTGGGTAAGGAAAAACTGTTTTTT
V gene: TRBV7-9; clone size: NA; J gene: TRBJ2-1; D gene: NA; CDR3 protein: CASSLESTSEQFF; CDR3 DNA: TGTGCCAGCAGCTTAGAATCCACCAGTGAGCAGTTCTTC
V gene: TRBV30; clone size: once; J gene: TRBJ1-3; D gene: NA; CDR3 protein: CAWSSLSGNTIYF; CDR3 DNA: TGTGCCTGGTCCTCCCTCTCTGGAAACACCATATATTTT
V gene: TRBV3-1/TRBV3-2; clone size: NA; J gene: TRBJ1-1; D gene: TRBD1; CDR3 protein: CASSQPGTGFTEAFF; CDR3 DNA: TGTGCCAGCAGCCAACCCGGGACAGGGTTCACTGAAGCTTTCTTT
V gene: TRBV21-1; clone size: NA; J gene: TRBJ2-1; D gene: NA; CDR3 protein: CASSNGGVSYNEQFF; CDR3 DNA: TGTGCCAGCAGCAATGGCGGGGTCTCCTACAATGAGCAGTTCTTC
V gene: TRBV3-1/TRBV3-2; clone size: NA; J gene: TRBJ2-2; D gene: NA; CDR3 protein: CASSQRSGSTGELFF; CDR3 DNA: TGTGCCAGCAGCCAAAGGAGCGGATCCACCGGGGAGCTGTTTTTT
V gene: TRBV11-2; clone size: NA; J gene: TRBJ1-2; D gene: TRBD1; CDR3 protein: CASSLVSTGAGYTF; CDR3 DNA: TGTGCCAGCAGCTTAGTTAGCACAGGGGCTGGCTACACCTTC
V gene: TRBV18; clone size: NA; J gene: TRBJ2-5; D gene: NA; CDR3 protein: CASSPPRGEETQYF; CDR3 DNA: TGTGCCAGCTCACCACCAAGGGGCGAGGAGACCCAGTACTTC
V gene: TRBV5-5; clone size: NA; J gene: TRBJ2-5; D gene: NA; CDR3 protein: CASSLSPRETQYF; CDR3 DNA: TGTGCCAGCAGCTTGAGCCCGCGGGAGACCCAGTACTTC
V gene: TRBV27; clone size: NA; J gene: TRBJ1-2; D gene: TRBD1; CDR3 protein: CASSFTGDYGYTF; CDR3 DNA: TGTGCCAGCAGTTTTACAGGGGACTATGGCTACACCTTC
V gene: TRBV15; clone size: NA; J gene: TRBJ2-1; D gene: TRBD2; CDR3 protein: CATSRGLAGNEQFF; CDR3 DNA: TGTGCCACCAGCAGAGGGCTAGCGGGGAATGAGCAGTTCTTC
V gene: TRBV7-9; clone size: once; J gene: TRBJ2-1; D gene: NA; CDR3 protein: CASSFLKGGTVQFF; CDR3 DNA: TGTGCCAGCAGCTTCTTGAAAGGCGGGACGGTGCAGTTCTTC
V gene: TRBV12-3/TRBV12-4; clone size: NA; J gene: TRBJ1-1; D gene: NA; CDR3 protein: CASSLRGDTEAFF; CDR3 DNA: TGTGCCAGCAGTTTACGGGGGGACACTGAAGCTTTCTTT
V gene: TRBV3-1/TRBV3-2; clone size: NA; J gene: TRBJ1-1; D gene: NA; CDR3 protein: CASSQGGDTEAFF; CDR3 DNA: TGTGCCAGCAGCCAAGGCGGGGACACTGAAGCTTTCTTT
V gene: TRBV28; clone size: NA; J gene: TRBJ1-1; D gene: TRBD1; CDR3 protein: CASRFSGGTEAFF; CDR3 DNA: TGTGCCAGCAGGTTCTCAGGGGGCACTGAAGCTTTCTTT
V gene: TRBV24-1; clone size: NA; J gene: TRBJ2-3; D gene: NA; CDR3 protein: CATGLAIGDTQYF; CDR3 DNA: TGTGCCACCGGGCTAGCGATAGGAGATACGCAGTATTTT
V gene: TRBV6-2/TRBV6-3; clone size: NA; J gene: TRBJ1-2; D gene: TRBD1; CDR3 protein: CASSRGRMTGTYGYTF; CDR3 DNA: TGTGCCAGCAGCCGAGGCCGTATGACAGGGACCTATGGCTACACCTTC
V gene: TRBV7-3; clone size: NA; J gene: TRBJ1-5; D gene: NA; CDR3 protein: CASSLRADSNQPQHF; CDR3 DNA: TGTGCCAGCAGCTTAAGGGCAGATAGCAATCAGCCCCAGCATTTT
V gene: TRBV24-1; clone size: NA; J gene: TRBJ2-1; D gene: NA; CDR3 protein: CATSRQGSYNEQFF; CDR3 DNA: TGTGCCACCAGCAGGCAGGGTTCCTACAATGAGCAGTTCTTC
V gene: TRBV5-4; clone size: once; J gene: TRBJ2-3; D gene: TRBD2; CDR3 protein: CASSSGLAGVTDTQYF; CDR3 DNA: TGTGCCAGCAGCTCCGGACTAGCGGGAGTGACAGATACGCAGTATTTT
V gene: TRBV2; clone size: NA; J gene: TRBJ1-2; D gene: NA; CDR3 protein: CASSEAIYGYTF; CDR3 DNA: TGTGCCAGCAGTGAGGCCATCTATGGCTACACCTTC
V gene: TRBV7-3; clone size: NA; J gene: TRBJ1-2; D gene: TRBD1; CDR3 protein: CASSQGTGRSDYTF; CDR3 DNA: TGTGCCAGCAGCCAAGGGACAGGCCGCAGCGACTACACCTTC
V gene: TRBV28; clone size: NA; J gene: TRBJ2-7; D gene: NA; CDR3 protein: CASSLQGLRGEQYF; CDR3 DNA: TGTGCCAGCAGTCTTCAGGGACTCCGCGGCGAGCAGTACTTC
V gene: TRBV5-5; clone size: NA; J gene: TRBJ2-5; D gene: NA; CDR3 protein: CASSVGLETQYF; CDR3 DNA: TGTGCCAGCAGCGTCGGACTGGAGACCCAGTACTTC
V gene: TRBV5-1; clone size: NA; J gene: TRBJ2-7; D gene: NA; CDR3 protein: CASSPGTPSSYEQYF; CDR3 DNA: TGCGCCAGCAGCCCTGGGACACCCAGCTCCTACGAGCAGTACTTC
V gene: TRBV6-1; clone size: once; J gene: TRBJ1-2; D gene: TRBD1; CDR3 protein: CASSDPGTVYGYTF; CDR3 DNA: TGTGCCAGCAGTGACCCGGGGACAGTCTATGGCTACACCTTC
V gene: TRBV5-1; clone size: NA; J gene: TRBJ1-2; D gene: TRBD1; CDR3 protein: CASSLEQGGYGYTF; CDR3 DNA: TGCGCCAGCAGCTTGGAACAGGGGGGCTATGGCTACACCTTC
V gene: TRBV3-1/TRBV3-2; clone size: once; J gene: TRBJ1-2; D gene: NA; CDR3 protein: CASSPREVHGYTF; CDR3 DNA: TGTGCCAGCAGCCCCAGGGAGGTGCATGGCTACACCTTC
V gene: TRBV20-1; clone size: NA; J gene: TRBJ1-1; D gene: TRBD1; CDR3 protein: CSARGSGQAFF; CDR3 DNA: TGCAGTGCTAGAGGATCGGGACAGGCTTTCTTT
V gene: TRBV29-1; clone size: once; J gene: TRBJ2-7; D gene: NA; CDR3 protein: CSVVPRTASYEQYF; CDR3 DNA: TGCAGCGTTGTACCCAGGACAGCCTCCTACGAGCAGTACTTC
V gene: TRBV6-5; clone size: NA; J gene: TRBJ1-3; D gene: TRBD1; CDR3 protein: CATQGTERNTIYF; CDR3 DNA: TGTGCCACCCAAGGGACAGAAAGAAACACCATATATTTT
V gene: TRBV2; clone size: NA; J gene: TRBJ2-6; D gene: NA; CDR3 protein: CASSKGVSGANVLTF; CDR3 DNA: TGTGCCAGCAGTAAGGGGGTCTCTGGGGCCAACGTCCTGACTTTC
V gene: TRBV21-1; clone size: NA; J gene: TRBJ1-2; D gene: NA; CDR3 protein: CASSKGEGKLYGYTF; CDR3 DNA: TGTGCCAGCAGCAAAGGGGAGGGAAAACTCTATGGCTACACCTTC
V gene: TRBV30; clone size: NA; J gene: TRBJ2-7; D gene: TRBD2; CDR3 protein: CACGLAGPSYEQYF; CDR3 DNA: TGTGCCTGCGGACTAGCGGGACCCTCCTACGAGCAGTACTTC
V gene: TRBV5-1; clone size: NA; J gene: TRBJ1-1; D gene: NA; CDR3 protein: CASSTDSEAFF; CDR3 DNA: TGCGCCAGCAGCACGGACAGTGAAGCTTTCTTT
V gene: TRBV7-8; clone size: NA; J gene: TRBJ1-2; D gene: NA; CDR3 protein: CASSFDSNYGYTF; CDR3 DNA: TGTGCCAGCAGCTTCGACAGTAACTATGGCTACACCTTC
V gene: TRBV5-1; clone size: NA; J gene: TRBJ2-2; D gene: NA; CDR3 protein: CASNPAGNGELFF; CDR3 DNA: TGCGCCAGCAACCCCGCGGGGAACGGGGAGCTGTTTTTT
V gene: TRBV27; clone size: NA; J gene: TRBJ1-1; D gene: TRBD1; CDR3 protein: CASSWGTAREAFF; CDR3 DNA: TGTGCCAGCAGTTGGGGGACAGCAAGGGAAGCTTTCTTT
V gene: TRBV2; clone size: NA; J gene: TRBJ2-1; D gene: TRBD2; CDR3 protein: CASRLIAGGINEQFF; CDR3 DNA: TGTGCCAGCAGATTAATAGCGGGAGGAATCAATGAGCAGTTCTTC
V gene: TRBV6-5; clone size: NA; J gene: TRBJ1-6; D gene: NA; CDR3 protein: CASSSRGIFNSPLHF; CDR3 DNA: TGTGCCAGCAGTTCCCGGGGGATTTTTAATTCACCCCTCCACTTT
V gene: TRBV29-1; clone size: NA; J gene: TRBJ2-5; D gene: TRBD1; CDR3 protein: CSVRPPDRVKTQYF; CDR3 DNA: TGCAGCGTCCGACCCCCCGACAGGGTGAAGACCCAGTACTTC
V gene: TRBV24-1; clone size: NA; J gene: TRBJ1-2; D gene: NA; CDR3 protein: CATSPSDSLSYGYTF; CDR3 DNA: TGTGCCACCAGCCCTTCGGACAGTCTCAGCTATGGCTACACCTTC
V gene: TRBV5-5; clone size: NA; J gene: TRBJ1-4; D gene: NA; CDR3 protein: CASSLQATNEKLFF; CDR3 DNA: TGTGCCAGCAGCTTACAGGCAACTAATGAAAAACTGTTTTTT
V gene: TRBV7-2; clone size: NA; J gene: TRBJ2-1; D gene: TRBD2; CDR3 protein: CASSLDLAGVREQFF; CDR3 DNA: TGTGCCAGCAGCTTAGATCTAGCGGGAGTTCGTGAGCAGTTCTTC